A single sample is the source of the 9 T cell receptor beta chains below, sequenced in a study of blood T cells in healthy people across ages. A J-beta primer mix and a sample-barcoded 5' primer were used in a second PCR of about 7 to 12 cycles. TCRdb reprocessed the 5' RACE reads via MiXCR and lists one record per CDR3 protein. The data show about 580,000 distinct CDR3 sequences, around 48% seen once. The sequencing sample was made of blood. Receptors originate from a man older than 75 in good health.

The chain joins TRBV4-1 to TRBJ1-2; the match to TRBD1 covers 8 bases. There are 17 residues in the CDR3. The trim removed 0 bases at V and 7 bases at J, leaving 13 bases unmatched. Per the germline V gene, CDR1 is MGHRA and CDR2 is YSYEKL. CDR3 protein: CASSQDKGQASRVGYTF. CDR3 nucleotides: TGCGCCAGCAGCCAAGATAAGGGACAGGCCTCAAGGGTTGGCTACACCTTC.

The gene calls are TRBV7-9 and TRBJ2-5; D ambiguous. Deletions cut 0 bases from V and 5 bases from J, with 22 bases between. This CDR3 has 18 residues. Germline CDR1 reads SEHNR; CDR2 reads FQNEAQ (reference sequence). The CDR3 protein is CASSLALGYYQTRETQYF. The CDR3 DNA reads as TGTGCCAGCAGCTTAGCCCTGGGATATTACCAAACACGGGAGACCCAGTACTTC.

The chain links TRBV29-1 to TRBJ2-6; D is unclear. This CDR3 region has 14 residues. The germline V and J ends were trimmed by 1 base and 3 bases, with 7 bases remaining between them. CDR1 is SQVTM and CDR2 is ANQGSEA in the germline V gene. This CDR3 is CSVEGQVGANVLTF. In DNA form, the CDR3 reads TGCAGCGTTGAAGGGCAGGTTGGGGCCAACGTCCTGACTTTC. Based on the CDR3 plus reference TRBV29-1 and TRBJ2-6, the full variable domain is SAVISQKPSRDICQRGTSLTIQCQVDSQVTMMFWYRQQPGQSLTLIATANQGSEATYESGFVIDKFPISRPNLTFSTLTVSNMSPEDSSIYLCSVEGQVGANVLTFGAGSRLTVL.

The CDR3 here is CSTPGTAYNEQYF. As DNA, the CDR3 is TGCAGCACACCCGGGACAGCTTACAATGAGCAGTACTTC. V gene TRBV20-1 combines with J gene TRBJ2-1; 7 bases fit TRBD1. The J call may be wrong; the DNA end is better matched by TRBJ2-7. This CDR3 is built from 13 residues. From germline, CDR1 is DFQATT and CDR2 SNEGSKA (reference sequence).

J is TRBJ1-1 and V is TRBV5-1; TRBD1 aligns across 7 bases. Germline values: CDR1 SGHRS, CDR2 YFSETQ. Unmatched junction bases numbered 2, after V lost 0 bases and J lost 0 bases. The CDR3 covers 15 residues. The CDR3 nucleotides read TGCGCCAGCAGCTTGGTCGGGACAGTGAACACTGAAGCTTTCTTT. This gives the protein CASSLVGTVNTEAFF.

CDR3 loop: CASSLAGQGAGGYTF. In nucleotides, the CDR3 is TGTGCCAGCAGCTTAGCGGGACAGGGGGCTGGAGGCTACACCTTC. The J gene is TRBJ1-2, the V gene TRBV7-2, with TRBD1 matching over 12 bases. CDR1 SGHTA and CDR2 FQGNSA come from the germline V gene. The trim removed 0 bases at V and 8 bases at J, leaving 4 bases unmatched. The CDR3 length is 15 residues.

This clonotype was recorded a few times. The chain is built from TRBV7-2 and TRBJ2-7, with 9 bases that match TRBD2. The CDR3 consists of 16 residues. J was trimmed by 6 bases and V by 4 bases; bases with no gene match: 13. CDR1 is SGHTA, CDR2 FQGNSA, per germline. The CDR3, as DNA: TGTGCCAGCAGCTGGCCCCCCGCTAGCGGGGCCTTCGAGCAGTACTTC. Translated: CASSWPPASGAFEQYF.

This clonotype has just a few counts. The chain uses TRBV7-2 and TRBJ2-3, with TRBD2 identical over 8 bases. V was clipped by 3 bases and J by 6 bases; unmatched bases: 8. The CDR3 spans 15 residues. Germline V gene sequence: CDR1 SGHTA, CDR2 FQGNSA. The CDR3 DNA reads as TGTGCCAGCAGCTTTCAAGCGGGAGCATCCGATACGCAGTATTTT. It specifies CASSFQAGASDTQYF.

Concerning this clonotype: One end of the junction varies from germline; a read error may be responsible. The genes are TRBV6-4 and TRBJ2-1; D remains unclear. This CDR3 contains 15 residues. Per the germline V gene, CDR1 is MRHNA and CDR2 is SNTAGT. The CDR3 protein is CASNDSAGSYNEQFF. The DNA of the CDR3 is TGTGCCAGCAATGACTCGGCAGGCTCCTACAATGAGCAGTTCTTC.